This TCR beta chain derives from a study of blood T cell repertoires in COVID-19. Here immunoSEQ multiplex PCR was the method, and the copy in TCRdb shows in-frame clones only, minus some. The sample includes about 90,000 clones, roughly nine tenths of them seen just once. Germline V lookup: CDR1 MDHEN, CDR2 SYDVKM. The V gene end was trimmed by 10 bases and the J gene end by 7 bases; junction bases not matched to a gene: 11. The CDR3 covers 14 residues. This sequence joins TRBV28 and TRBJ1-5; the match to TRBD1 covers 9 bases. The origin of this receptor is a woman aged 70-85 years with acute or convalescent COVID-19. The sample taken for sequencing was peripheral blood. Written as DNA, the CDR3 is TGTGCCACCTGTCGACAGGGGGTTTGGCAGCCCCAGCATTTT. Its translation is CATCRQGVWQPQHF.